The rows below give T cell receptor beta chains drawn from one sample of a study of naive and memory T cell subsets. MiXCR, applied by TCRdb to the 5' RACE reads, yields one record per CDR3 protein. The top ten hold almost 10% of the sample, which has about 57,000 distinct CDR3 sequences, 7.6% seen once. All receptors come from a female donor in good health. Each CDR3 is given with its conserved first and last residue. Fields, in order: CDR3 DNA, CDR3 protein, clone size, V gene, D gene, J gene. A D gene is named only where the DNA matches it firmly. The size entry is marked missing in some rows and otherwise reads once, few, many or a size class.

TGTGCCAGCAGCCCTGATGCGGGAAGGGTAACCTACGAGCAGTACTTC	CASSPDAGRVTYEQYF	many	TRBV7-2	-	TRBJ2-7
TGTGCCAGCAGTTACGCCAGCTCCTACAATGAGCAGTTCTTC	CASSYASSYNEQFF	-	TRBV6-5	-	TRBJ2-1
TGCAGTGCCTGGGAGGGAGGGGACACTGAAGCTTTCTTT	CSAWEGGDTEAFF	many	TRBV20-1	-	TRBJ1-1
TGTGCCAGCAGACAACCCGGGACAGGGAGGATCTACGAGCAGTACTTC	CASRQPGTGRIYEQYF	-	TRBV6-5	TRBD1	TRBJ2-7
TGTGCCAGCAGCTTGTATGCTGAGGCCACGAACACTGAAGCTTTCTTT	CASSLYAEATNTEAFF	-	TRBV5-5	-	TRBJ1-1
TGCAGTGCTAGTCCGGGACAGGGTTATAATTCACCCCTCCACTTT	CSASPGQGYNSPLHF	many	TRBV20-1	TRBD1	TRBJ1-6
TGCGCCAGCAGCCAAATGGTACAGCCCGATGGCTACACCTTC	CASSQMVQPDGYTF	many	TRBV4-3	-	TRBJ1-2
TGTGCCAGCAGCCCTACTAGCGGGGAAGGAGATACGCAGTATTTT	CASSPTSGEGDTQYF	-	TRBV6-5	TRBD2	TRBJ2-3
TGCAGCGTTGATGGAAAGGGGGCTGAAGCTTTCTTT	CSVDGKGAEAFF	many	TRBV29-1	-	TRBJ1-1
TGTGCCAGTAGTGCCCGACAGCTGAACACTGAAGCTTTCTTT	CASSARQLNTEAFF	-	TRBV19	-	TRBJ1-1
TGTGCCAGCAGTTTATGGTCACAGGCGAACAATCAGCCCCAGCATTTT	CASSLWSQANNQPQHF	-	TRBV28	-	TRBJ1-5
TGTGCCACCAGCGGATGGGACAGGGGAACCTCTGGGGCCAACGTCCTGACTTTC	CATSGWDRGTSGANVLTF	few	TRBV15	TRBD1	TRBJ2-6
TGTGCCAGCAGCTTGGGTGGCAGGGGGCGACAGACCCAGTACTTC	CASSLGGRGRQTQYF	many	TRBV5-6	TRBD1	TRBJ2-5
TGTGCCAGCAGCGTAGGTATAGGAACAGGCAATGAGCAGTTCTTC	CASSVGIGTGNEQFF	few	TRBV9	-	TRBJ2-1
TGTGCCAGCAGCTCACCGGGACTAGCGGCCTACGAGCAGTACTTC	CASSSPGLAAYEQYF	few	TRBV5-4	TRBD2	TRBJ2-7
TGTGCCAGCAGCGTGGCCGGGGACCCATCCTACGAGCAGTACTTC	CASSVAGDPSYEQYF	few	TRBV7-2	-	TRBJ2-7
TGTGCCAGCAGCTTAACGGCCCGTGAGCAGTTCTTC	CASSLTAREQFF	once	TRBV7-3	-	TRBJ2-1
TGTGCCAGCAGCTCTGTGAGGACAGAACACTATGGCTACACCTTC	CASSSVRTEHYGYTF	-	TRBV7-9	-	TRBJ1-2
TGTGCCAGTAGTATAGACAGGGGAACATACAATGAGCAGTTCTTC	CASSIDRGTYNEQFF	few	TRBV19	-	TRBJ2-1
TGTGCCAGCAGCGTAGAGGTGTGGGACAGGGGGCCCCATGAAGCTTTCTTT	CASSVEVWDRGPHEAFF	many	TRBV9	TRBD1	TRBJ1-1
TGTGCCAGTAGTATAGTGGGGGTCGGCTGGCCCCAGCATTTT	CASSIVGVGWPQHF	-	TRBV19	-	TRBJ1-5
TGCAGTGCTAGAGGGACAGGAAACATTCAGTACTTC	CSARGTGNIQYF	many	TRBV20-1	TRBD1	TRBJ2-4
TGTGCCAGCAGCGGGCGAGGGGGGACCCAGGGCCATGAGCAGTTCTTC	CASSGRGGTQGHEQFF	many	TRBV9	-	TRBJ2-1
TGTGCCAGCAGTGCTCCGACAGGGGAGATAAACATTCAGTACTTC	CASSAPTGEINIQYF	many	TRBV2	TRBD1	TRBJ2-4
TGTGCCAGTAGTCCTGGGACTAGCTGGTCCGGGGAGCTGTTTTTT	CASSPGTSWSGELFF	-	TRBV19	TRBD2	TRBJ2-2
TGTGCCAGCTCACCGACTCCTACAGGTTATAATGAAAAACTGTTTTTT	CASSPTPTGYNEKLFF	-	TRBV18	-	TRBJ1-4
TGTGCCAGCAGCTGGTATTCGAACACTGAAGCTTTCTTT	CASSWYSNTEAFF	many	TRBV7-9	-	TRBJ1-1
TGTGCCAGCAGACGGGACTCTGGAAACACCATATATTTT	CASRRDSGNTIYF	many	TRBV6-5	-	TRBJ1-3
TGTGCCAGTAGTATTATGGGGGAGAACACTGAAGCTTTCTTT	CASSIMGENTEAFF	-	TRBV19	-	TRBJ1-1
TGTGCCAGCAGCGCACGGGGGGTGGCGGATCGGGGCTACACCTTC	CASSARGVADRGYTF	many	TRBV5-6	-	TRBJ1-2
TGCAGTGCTCCTACTAGCGGGGGAGAGACCCAGTACTTC	CSAPTSGGETQYF	many	TRBV20-1	TRBD2	TRBJ2-5
TGTGCCAGCAGCCAAGCAGGACTCTATGGCTACACCTTC	CASSQAGLYGYTF	many	TRBV4-2	-	TRBJ1-2
TGCAGTGCCTTTATGTGGGGACAAGGAGGCTACACCTTC	CSAFMWGQGGYTF	-	TRBV29-1	-	TRBJ1-2
TGCAGTGCTCCCCCGAGAACCCTAGCCAAAAACATTCAGTACTTC	CSAPPRTLAKNIQYF	few	TRBV20-1	-	TRBJ2-4
TGTGCCAGTAGTAGTGTGACTAGCGGGGCCACAATTACCGGGGAGCTGTTTTTT	CASSSVTSGATITGELFF	few	TRBV19	TRBD2	TRBJ2-2
TGTGCCACCATCGGACCGGGACATCCCTACAATGAGCAGTTCTTC	CATIGPGHPYNEQFF	-	TRBV24-1	-	TRBJ2-1
TGTGCCAGCAGCGCCCGGGACAGGGTAATGAACACTGAAGCTTTCTTT	CASSARDRVMNTEAFF	many	TRBV14	TRBD1	TRBJ1-1
TGTGCCAGCAGCTTTGACAGGGCTAGCTCCTACGAGCAGTACTTC	CASSFDRASSYEQYF	-	TRBV7-2	TRBD1	TRBJ2-7
TGCAGCGTTGGAAACGGAGCCACAGGCTATGGCTACACCTTC	CSVGNGATGYGYTF	few	TRBV29-1	-	TRBJ1-2
TGTGCCAGCAGGCAGACAGTGAGGCTGTTTTTT	CASRQTVRLFF	many	TRBV12-3/TRBV12-4	-	TRBJ1-4
TGTGCCCGCAATCCTCTTCGACAGGGGGTACATAGCAATCAGCCCCAGCATTTT	CARNPLRQGVHSNQPQHF	few	TRBV5-5	TRBD1	TRBJ1-5
TGTGCCAGCAGTTCCCATCACCCGACAGCCCCAAACGAGCAGTACTTC	CASSSHHPTAPNEQYF	few	TRBV6-2/TRBV6-3	-	TRBJ2-7
TGCAGCGTAGGACAGGGGCATCAGCCCCAGCATTTT	CSVGQGHQPQHF	many	TRBV29-1	TRBD1	TRBJ1-5
TGTGCCAGCAGCAAGCCGGGACAGGGGTACGAGCAGTACTTC	CASSKPGQGYEQYF	-	TRBV5-4	TRBD1	TRBJ2-7
TGTGCCAGCAGTCCCTGTTCAGAGACCCAGTACTTC	CASSPCSETQYF	-	TRBV28	-	TRBJ2-5
TGTGCCAGCATCTCCGAGGTCCGGGACAGGAGACTGCGTACCGAAAAACTGTTTTTT	CASISEVRDRRLRTEKLFF	-	TRBV6-6	TRBD1	TRBJ1-4
TGCAGCGTAGACACAGGATTCACTGAAGCTTTCTTT	CSVDTGFTEAFF	many	TRBV29-1	-	TRBJ1-1
TGTGCCAGCAGCCGGGGAGGCAGGGTAAACACTGAAGCTTTCTTT	CASSRGGRVNTEAFF	few	TRBV12-3/TRBV12-4	-	TRBJ1-1
TGTGCCAGCAGTGTGCGGGGGGCCTCCTACAATGAGCAGTTCTTC	CASSVRGASYNEQFF	many	TRBV6-1	TRBD2	TRBJ2-1
TGCGCCAGCAGCCACGGGACAGCGAACACCGGGGAGCTGTTTTTT	CASSHGTANTGELFF	-	TRBV5-1	TRBD1	TRBJ2-2
TGTGCCAGCAGTTACTCAGGGGCTGGGGCCAACGTCCTGACTTTC	CASSYSGAGANVLTF	few	TRBV6-5	-	TRBJ2-6
TGCAGCGTTCAAACGCGGGCGGGGCCAACTAATGAAAAACTGTTTTTT	CSVQTRAGPTNEKLFF	many	TRBV29-1	-	TRBJ1-4
TGTGCCAGCAGTGCCCGGGAGCTTAATGAAAAACTGTTTTTT	CASSARELNEKLFF	few	TRBV2	-	TRBJ1-4
TGTGCCAGCAAGGCAGCGGGGGACTCCTACGAGCAGTACTTC	CASKAAGDSYEQYF	many	TRBV9	TRBD2	TRBJ2-7
TGCGCCAGCAACGTGGGGAGTGAGCAGTTCTTC	CASNVGSEQFF	few	TRBV5-1	-	TRBJ2-1
TGTGCCATCAGTGAGCGGGGAGGGAGCAATCAGCCCCAGCATTTT	CAISERGGSNQPQHF	many	TRBV10-3	-	TRBJ1-5
TGTGCCAGCAGCTTACTTCAGTCCTCCTACAATGAGCAGTTCTTC	CASSLLQSSYNEQFF	-	TRBV7-9	-	TRBJ2-1
TGTGCCAGCAGCTTGGCGGGCGGGGGAGGACAAGCTTTCTTT	CASSLAGGGGQAFF	many	TRBV5-6	-	TRBJ1-1